These T cell receptor beta chains were read from a single sample in a study of blood T cell repertoires in COVID-19. This table comes from immunoSEQ multiplex PCR, and its TCRdb copy is limited to in-frame clones, with some not included. The sample carries about 120,000 clones, 80% recorded once. The sequencing sample was made of peripheral blood. The receptors derive from a man between 60 and 75 years old with active or convalescent COVID-19. CDR3s include the opening cysteine and the closing phenylalanine or tryptophan. Each record gives: J gene, V gene, clone size, D gene, CDR3 DNA, CDR3 protein. A D gene is named only where the DNA matches it firmly. Clone sizes are given selectively: once, few, many, or a class where the clone is expanded.

TRBJ2-6	TRBV7-2	-	TRBD1	TGTGCCAGCAGCCCGACGGACAGGGCGAGCTCTGGGGCCAACGTCCTGACTTTC	CASSPTDRASSGANVLTF
TRBJ2-5	TRBV6-5	once	-	TGTGCCAGCAGGCAGGGTTTGGGAGAGACCCAGTACTTC	CASRQGLGETQYF
TRBJ2-7	TRBV3-1/TRBV3-2	-	TRBD1	TGTGCCAGCAGCCTAGGACAGGGGAGATTATCTAGCTCCTACGAGCAGTACTTC	CASSLGQGRLSSSYEQYF
TRBJ2-1	TRBV28	-	TRBD1	TGTGCCAGCTTGACAGGGGACGCCTACAATGAGCAGTTCTTC	CASLTGDAYNEQFF
TRBJ1-2	TRBV5-4	-	-	TGTGCCAGCAGCCTCGGGGGGCTGGAAGGCTACACCTTC	CASSLGGLEGYTF
TRBJ2-3	TRBV7-2	-	TRBD1	TGTGCCAGCAGCCCCGACAGGGGGAAGACAGATACGCAGTATTTT	CASSPDRGKTDTQYF
TRBJ2-2	TRBV19	-	-	TGTGCCAGTCTGGCAGGTGCCACCGGGGAGCTGTTTTTT	CASLAGATGELFF
TRBJ2-5	TRBV24-1	-	TRBD2	TGTGCCACCAGTTCGCAGAGGGAGGGTGGGGAGACCCAGTACTTC	CATSSQREGGETQYF
TRBJ2-1	TRBV29-1	once	TRBD1	TGCAGCGTTTATTTACAGGGGGATGAGCAGTTCTTC	CSVYLQGDEQFF
TRBJ1-5	TRBV29-1	-	-	TGCAGCGTGCAGGGATCTAATCAGCCCCAGCATTTT	CSVQGSNQPQHF
TRBJ1-1	TRBV7-8	-	TRBD1	TGTGCCAGCAGCTTACCGGGACAGGCGAACACTGAAGCTTTCTTT	CASSLPGQANTEAFF
TRBJ2-3	TRBV29-1	-	TRBD1	TGCAGCGTCCCGACCAGGGGGCTAGGGGGGAGTGTCACAGATACGCAGTATTTT	CSVPTRGLGGSVTDTQYF
TRBJ1-2	TRBV7-9	-	-	TGTGCCAGCACCTCACAGGGTCCGTGGGGCTACACCTTC	CASTSQGPWGYTF
TRBJ1-2	TRBV28	once	-	TGTGCCAGCAGCCAAGACAGGCCGATCGAAAACTATGGCTACACCTTC	CASSQDRPIENYGYTF
TRBJ1-2	TRBV28	-	-	TGTGCCAGCAGTCTTTCGGCTGAGGCTAACTATGGCTACACCTTC	CASSLSAEANYGYTF
TRBJ2-3	TRBV24-1	-	-	TGTGCCACCAGTGTCCTTACGGGAGATACGCAGTATTTT	CATSVLTGDTQYF
TRBJ2-7	TRBV5-4	-	TRBD1	TGTGCCAGCAGCCAGACAGGGAACCACGAGCAGTACTTC	CASSQTGNHEQYF